Each of the 30 T cell receptor beta chains below was sequenced from the same sample in a study of blood T cell repertoires in COVID-19. Using immunoSEQ multiplex PCR, the repertoire was profiled, and TCRdb retains in-frame clones only, with some absent. The table shows some 350,000 clones, with 88% occurring only once. Specimen: peripheral blood. These receptors came from a woman in her 70s with COVID-19, enrolled during active disease.

The chain employs TRBV5-6 and TRBJ1-1; no clear D gene. The CDR3 sequence is 14 residues long. Deletions cut 3 bases from V and 0 bases from J, with 9 bases between. Germline lookup yields CDR1 SGHDT and CDR2 YYEEEE. The CDR3 DNA reads TGTGCCAGCAGCTATCGGCGGTTGAACACTGAAGCTTTCTTT. Residues: CASSYRRLNTEAFF.

V is TRBV5-8 and J is TRBJ1-3; tentatively, D is TRBD1 (5 bases). The CDR3 totals 18 residues. Germline CDR1 is SGHTS and CDR2 is YDEGEE. The V end lost 0 bases, the J end lost 3 bases, and 19 bases lay between the germline ends. The CDR3 region is CASSLESRQFGFGNTIYF. The CDR3 nucleotides read TGTGCCAGCAGCTTGGAAAGCAGACAGTTTGGGTTTGGAAACACCATATATTTT.

In regard to this clone: Other DNA sequences in this specimen translate into the identical CDR3. The chain employs TRBV2 and TRBJ1-2, with 8 nucleotides matching TRBD1. CDR3 length equals 13 residues. Germline V gene data show CDR1 as SNHLY and CDR2 as FYNNEI. V lost 6 bases to trimming and J lost 3 bases; unmatched junction nucleotides: 3. The CDR3 region is CASSEGQDYGYTF. CDR3 nucleotide sequence: TGTGCCAGCAGCGAGGGACAGGACTATGGCTACACCTTC.

The rearrangement uses TRBV27 and TRBJ1-2; D unclear. V was pared by 6 bases and J by 1 base, with 21 bases between. This CDR3 comprises 17 residues. Germline CDR1 reads MNHEY; CDR2 reads SMNVEV (reference sequence). CDR3 residues: CASSSTGGIESNYGYTF. The CDR3 DNA is TGTGCCAGCAGCTCCACCGGAGGGATTGAGAGTAACTATGGCTACACCTTC.

This chain links TRBV2 with TRBJ1-2, with D unclear. The CDR3 length is 11 residues. V lost 9 bases, J lost 0 bases, and 5 bases lay in between. From germline, CDR1 is SNHLY and CDR2 FYNNEI. CDR3 protein: CARLANYGYTF. The CDR3 DNA sequence: TGTGCCAGATTAGCTAACTATGGCTACACCTTC.

This clone appeared once. J is TRBJ1-1 and V is TRBV7-9, with D tentatively TRBD1 (5 bases). The length of the CDR3 is 14 residues. Trimming removed 5 bases at V and 4 bases at J, with 14 bases between. Germline CDR1 reads SEHNR; CDR2 reads FQNEAQ (reference sequence). CDR3 region: CASSITQGTTEAFF. CDR3 nucleotide sequence: TGTGCCAGCAGCATAACTCAGGGTACCACTGAAGCTTTCTTT.

In the case of this clone: Other DNA sequences in the same sample also yield this CDR3. This sequence joins TRBV5-1 and TRBJ2-3, with 7 bases that match TRBD1. Germline lookup yields CDR1 SGHRS and CDR2 YFSETQ. CDR3 length equals 16 residues. V was pared by 1 base and J by 0 bases, with 5 bases of the junction left unmatched. CDR3 DNA: TGCGCCAGCAGCTTGCCACCGGGACAGAGCACAGATACGCAGTATTTT. This translates into CASSLPPGQSTDTQYF.

This chain uses TRBV19 with TRBJ1-5, with 7 bases fitting TRBD1. Germline CDR1 LNHDA, CDR2 SQIVND (reference sequence). With V trimmed by 3 bases and J by 7 bases, 9 bases remained unmatched. The CDR3 contains 15 residues. CDR3 sequence: CASSMRAGGFQPQHF. In nucleotides, the CDR3 is TGTGCCAGTAGTATGAGGGCAGGGGGATTCCAGCCCCAGCATTTT.

The chain has TRBV5-1 and TRBJ2-1, with 11 bases aligning to TRBD2. In germline, CDR1 is SGHRS, CDR2 YFSETQ. The CDR3 is 19 amino acids. Losses at the gene ends were 4 bases for V and 3 bases for J; bases not matched to a gene: 15. CDR3 in DNA: TGCGCCAGCAGCACGGGCTCCCTAGCGGGGGGCATTTACTACAATGAGCAGTTCTTC. Translation: CASSTGSLAGGIYYNEQFF.

This chain joins TRBV2 and TRBJ2-7, with TRBD2 matching over 7 bases. The germline V gene has CDR1 SNHLY and CDR2 FYNNEI. The CDR3 contains 15 residues. V trimming: 0 bases; J trimming: 3 bases; junction bases outside the gene matches: 5. The CDR3 sequence is CASSEALGLNYEQYF. In DNA form, the CDR3 reads TGTGCCAGCAGTGAAGCGCTGGGACTAAACTACGAGCAGTACTTC. The whole variable domain, filled in from reference TRBV2 and TRBJ2-7, reads EPEVTQTPSHQVTQMGQEVILRCVPISNHLYFYWYRQILGQKVEFLVSFYNNEISEKSEIFDDQFSVERPDGSNFTLKIRSTKLEDSAMYFCASSEALGLNYEQYFGPGTRLTVT.

The chain uses TRBV6-2 or TRBV6-3 and TRBJ1-5, with TRBD1 matching 12 bases. Germline CDR1 and CDR2: MNHEY and SVGEGT. V lost 4 bases and J lost 6; bases outside the gene matches: 7. The CDR3 has 16 residues. The CDR3, as DNA: TGTGCCAGCAGTTCCAGGGGACAGGGGGCCACTCAGCCCCAGCATTTT. This gives the protein CASSSRGQGATQPQHF.

In this sample, this clone turned up a few times. The chain uses TRBV9 and TRBJ1-3; the D gene is possibly TRBD1 (6 bases). The V gene's germline CDR1 is SGDLS and CDR2 YYNGEE. The CDR3 contains 16 residues. V was pared by 4 bases and J by 0 bases, with 14 bases between. The CDR3 DNA is TGTGCCAGCAGCCCCGTACAGGGATTCTCTGGAAACACCATATATTTT. Translating gives CASSPVQGFSGNTIYF. The whole variable domain, remainder taken from reference TRBV9 and TRBJ1-3, is DSGVTQTPKHLITATGQRVTLRCSPRSGDLSVYWYQQSLDQGLQFLIQYYNGEERAKGNILERFSAQQFPDLHSELNLSSLELGDSALYFCASSPVQGFSGNTIYFGEGSWLTVV.

This rearrangement joins TRBV29-1 to TRBJ2-7; D might be TRBD2 (6 bases). The CDR3 consists of 13 residues. Germline V lookup: CDR1 SQVTM, CDR2 ANQGSEA. V gave up 4 bases and J gave up 2 bases, with 12 bases separating them. The CDR3 loop reads CSVGRGLTYEQYF. CDR3 nucleotides: TGCAGCGTTGGACGGGGACTCACCTACGAGCAGTACTTC.

The chain joins TRBV25-1 to TRBJ1-3, with 7 bases lining up with TRBD1. CDR1 MGHDK and CDR2 SYGVNS come from the germline V gene. After removal of 6 bases from V and 2 bases from J, the junction contained 10 bases not matched to a gene. The CDR3 extends over 16 amino acids. CDR3 sequence: CASSPPQGGTGNTIYF. The CDR3 DNA follows: TGTGCCAGCAGCCCCCCGCAGGGGGGAACTGGAAACACCATATATTTT.

This clone was observed a handful of times. The chain has TRBV2 and TRBJ1-1; TRBD1 aligns across 8 bases. CDR1 and CDR2 from the germline V gene are SNHLY and FYNNEI. V lost 6 bases and J lost 5; bases outside the gene matches: 11. This CDR3 has 15 residues. The CDR3 loop reads CASRAGGQVGTEAFF. Here the CDR3 DNA reads TGTGCCAGCAGGGCAGGGGGCCAGGTAGGGACTGAAGCTTTCTTT.

The gene calls are TRBV7-2 and TRBJ2-3; TRBD1 matches 7 bases. Germline loops: CDR1 SGHTA, CDR2 FQGNSA. CDR3 size: 14 residues. After removal of 4 bases from V and 1 base from J, the junction contained 2 bases not matched to a gene. In nucleotides, the CDR3 is TGTGCCAGCAGCTCCGGACAGGGCACAGATACGCAGTATTTT. Its protein product is CASSSGQGTDTQYF.

The V call is TRBV27, the J call TRBJ1-1; 7 positions agree with TRBD1. V lost 2 bases and J lost 5; bases outside the gene matches: 8. The CDR3 is 15 residues long. Germline V gene lookup returns CDR1 MNHEY and CDR2 SMNVEV (reference sequence). The DNA for the CDR3 is TGTGCCAGCAGTTTAAACATAGGGGGCATAACTGAAGCTTTCTTT. This encodes CASSLNIGGITEAFF.

This chain connects TRBV2 to TRBJ1-1; weak D call: TRBD1 (6 bases). The CDR3 is 13 amino acids. V shed 6 bases and J shed 3 bases, with 11 bases lying between them. Germline CDR1 and CDR2: SNHLY and FYNNEI. The CDR3 loop reads CASRRDTYTEAFF. Here the CDR3 DNA reads TGTGCCAGCAGGAGGGACACTTACACTGAAGCTTTCTTT.

The CDR3 bases are TGTGCCAGCAGCCCCCCACCAGGAACCTACGAGCAGTACTTC. Its protein product is CASSPPPGTYEQYF. V usage is TRBV7-9 and J usage is TRBJ2-7; no clear D. CDR1 and CDR2 (germline): SEHNR, FQNEAQ (reference sequence). The CDR3 consists of 14 residues. V shed 5 bases and J shed 2 bases, with 13 bases lying between them.

V gene TRBV2 combines with J gene TRBJ2-5; perhaps TRBD1 as D (5 bases). Germline CDR1 and CDR2: SNHLY and FYNNEI. The V gene lost 6 bases and the J gene lost 4 bases, with 6 bases spanning the gap. The CDR3 sequence is 11 residues long. The CDR3 nucleotides read TGTGCCAGCAGGGGGCGAGAGACCCAGTACTTC. The encoded protein is CASRGRETQYF.

The V gene is TRBV5-1, the J gene TRBJ2-7, with D possibly being TRBD2 (5 bases). CDR3 length equals 15 residues. Trimming took off 5 bases at V and 1 base at J, with 16 bases between the two ends. Germline CDR1 SGHRS, CDR2 YFSETQ. Here the CDR3 reads CASRFRSGSSYEQYF. The CDR3 nucleotides are TGCGCCAGCAGATTTAGGTCTGGGAGTTCCTACGAGCAGTACTTC.

The sample holds one count of this clone. The rearrangement uses TRBV7-3 and TRBJ2-3, with TRBD1 as a possible D gene (5 bases). Trimming took 5 bases from V and 2 from J, leaving 11 bases between them. Germline values: CDR1 SGHTA, CDR2 FQGTGA. The CDR3 totals 14 residues. The CDR3 sequence is CASSQGYATDTQYF. The CDR3 DNA reads as TGTGCCAGCAGCCAGGGTTATGCCACAGATACGCAGTATTTT.

The chain combines TRBV27 with TRBJ1-1, with 8 bases lining up with TRBD1. The CDR3 covers 15 residues. The germline gives CDR1 MNHEY, CDR2 SMNVEV (reference sequence). V trimming: 5 bases; J trimming: 0 bases; junction bases outside the gene matches: 5. CDR3 residues: CASSIRQGMNTEAFF. CDR3 sequence (DNA): TGTGCCAGCAGTATACGACAGGGGATGAACACTGAAGCTTTCTTT.

A single count supports this clone. Distinct nucleotide sequences in the sample also encode this CDR3. The V gene is TRBV5-8, the J gene TRBJ2-3; D is possibly TRBD2 (6 bases). V shed 0 bases and J shed 2 bases, with 10 bases lying between them. The CDR3 spans 15 residues. From germline, CDR1 is SGHTS and CDR2 YDEGEE. The CDR3 bases are TGTGCCAGCAGCTTGGGGGGAGGATCCACAGATACGCAGTATTTT. This translates into CASSLGGGSTDTQYF.

The chain employs TRBV27 and TRBJ2-7; D is ambiguous. The CDR3 spans 15 residues. Trimming left V 9 bases short and J 2 bases short, with 20 bases between. Germline CDR1 reads MNHEY; CDR2 reads SMNVEV (reference sequence). The CDR3 reads CARTTAPEVAYEQYF. The DNA of the CDR3 is TGTGCCAGAACCACCGCGCCAGAGGTTGCCTACGAGCAGTACTTC.

The chain uses TRBV28 and TRBJ1-4; a weak D match, TRBD1 (5 bases). CDR3 size: 13 residues. CDR1 and CDR2 from the germline V gene are MDHEN and SYDVKM. The ends were cut back, 7 bases at V and 8 bases at J, with 14 bases in the middle. The CDR3 reads CASMDMVNEKLFF. The CDR3 DNA follows: TGTGCCAGCATGGACATGGTTAACGAAAAACTGTTTTTT.

This sequence joins TRBV7-8 and TRBJ1-6, with TRBD1 matching over 7 bases. V was clipped by 1 base and J by 9 bases; unmatched bases: 3. This CDR3 spans 14 amino acids. Germline V gene data show CDR1 as SGHVS and CDR2 as FQNEAQ. CDR3 residues: CASSLGDRSSPLHF. In DNA, the CDR3 is TGTGCCAGCAGCTTAGGGGACAGAAGTTCACCCCTCCACTTT.

The chain is built from TRBV5-1 and TRBJ2-1, with 11 bases matching TRBD2. Trimming cost V 2 bases and J 5 bases; bases outside gene matches: 3. The CDR3 spans 15 residues. Germline assignment: CDR1 SGHRS and CDR2 YFSETQ. The CDR3 spells CASSFGTSGHNEQFF. In DNA, the CDR3 is TGCGCCAGCAGCTTTGGGACTAGCGGCCACAATGAGCAGTTCTTC.

This clone has only one observation. This sequence joins TRBV11-2 and TRBJ2-7, with TRBD2 as a possible D gene (5 bases). CDR3 length: 15 amino acids. Germline assignment: CDR1 SGHAT and CDR2 FQNNGV. V lost 1 base, J lost 1 base, and 11 bases lay in between. This CDR3 reads CASSLAGPGSYEQYF. The CDR3 bases are TGTGCCAGCAGCTTAGCAGGCCCGGGGTCCTACGAGCAGTACTTC.

The chain is built from TRBV6-5 and TRBJ2-5, with a possible D match to TRBD1 (5 bases). CDR3 length: 11 amino acids. Trimming left V 10 bases short and J 5 bases short, with 11 bases between. Germline lookup yields CDR1 MNHEY and CDR2 SVGAGI. The CDR3 spells CATQGLETQYF. The DNA of the CDR3 is TGTGCCACCCAGGGTCTGGAGACCCAGTACTTC.